These 23 T cell receptor beta chains originate from one sample sequenced in a study of blood T cell repertoires in COVID-19. Using immunoSEQ multiplex PCR, the repertoire was profiled, and TCRdb retains in-frame clones only, with some absent. The sample has roughly 70,000 clones; roughly nine tenths are singletons. The sequencing sample was made of peripheral blood. All receptors derive from a woman aged 80 or older with acute or convalescent COVID-19.

This chain uses TRBV7-9 with TRBJ1-5, with no clear D. The CDR3 runs to 14 residues. Looked up from germline, CDR1 is SEHNR and CDR2 is FQNEAQ (reference sequence). Trimming stripped 1 base from V and 7 bases from J, with 11 bases between. CDR3 nucleotide sequence: TGTGCCAGCAGCTTAGATGCACCAGGCCAGCCCCAGCATTTT. This translates into CASSLDAPGQPQHF.

The gene calls are TRBV9 and TRBJ2-2, with no clear D. Germline V lookup: CDR1 SGDLS, CDR2 YYNGEE. This CDR3 region has 15 residues. Trimming left V 6 bases short and J 4 bases short, with 16 bases between. CDR3 in amino acids: CASNRGSLSTGELFF. The CDR3 DNA reads as TGTGCCAGCAATAGAGGCAGTTTAAGCACCGGGGAGCTGTTTTTT.

The chain carries TRBV9 and TRBJ1-5, with a weak D call TRBD1 (5 bases). This CDR3 spans 16 amino acids. Per germline, CDR1 SGDLS and CDR2 YYNGEE. Trimming left V 4 bases short and J 2 bases short, with 16 bases between. The CDR3 nucleotides read TGTGCCAGCAGCAGGGGCGGGGACCAACGCAATCAGCCCCAGCATTTT. As protein: CASSRGGDQRNQPQHF. Full variable domain (rest looked up from reference TRBV9 and TRBJ1-5): DSGVTQTPKHLITATGQRVTLRCSPRSGDLSVYWYQQSLDQGLQFLIQYYNGEERAKGNILERFSAQQFPDLHSELNLSSLELGDSALYFCASSRGGDQRNQPQHFGDGTRLSIL.

The sample holds one count of this clone. This chain links TRBV28 with TRBJ2-1; D is perhaps TRBD1 (6 bases). The CDR3 consists of 14 residues. V lost 5 bases, J lost 2 bases, and 10 bases lay in between. Germline values: CDR1 MDHEN, CDR2 SYDVKM. For the CDR3, the DNA is TGTGCCAGCAGTGGCGCAGGGGCCTACAATGAGCAGTTCTTC. Protein sequence: CASSGAGAYNEQFF.

The chain joins TRBV7-9 to TRBJ2-5; D perhaps matches TRBD2 (6 bases). The CDR3 length is 16 residues. Germline CDR1 reads SEHNR; CDR2 reads FQNEAQ (reference sequence). The V and J ends lost 0 bases and 0 bases respectively, with 11 bases between them. In DNA, the CDR3 is TGTGCCAGCAGCTTAGCGCTTGGGGGGTACCAAGAGACCCAGTACTTC. Protein: CASSLALGGYQETQYF.

The chain uses TRBV7-9 and TRBJ2-7; 8 positions match TRBD2. The junction had 3 bases not matched to a gene; V was cut back by 5 bases and J by 0 bases. Germline CDR1 SEHNR, CDR2 FQNEAQ (reference sequence). CDR3 length: 14 residues. This CDR3 reads CASSAGGVSYEQYF. The DNA of the CDR3 is TGTGCCAGCAGCGCCGGGGGGGTCTCCTACGAGCAGTACTTC.

The chain recombines TRBV6-2 or TRBV6-3 with TRBJ2-7, with TRBD2 identical over 9 bases. The V gene's germline CDR1 is MNHEY and CDR2 SVGEGT. V was clipped by 3 bases and J by 4 bases; unmatched bases: 4. This CDR3 has 14 amino acids. CDR3 sequence (DNA): TGTGCCAGCAGTTATAGCGGGAGAGGGTACGAGCAGTACTTC. The encoded protein is CASSYSGRGYEQYF.

This chain uses TRBV6-2 or TRBV6-3 with TRBJ2-5; the match to TRBD1 covers 7 bases. This CDR3 region has 14 residues. The V segment lost 4 bases and the J segment 5 bases; nucleotides outside the gene matches: 7. Germline loops: CDR1 MNHEY, CDR2 SVGEGT. In DNA form, the CDR3 reads TGTGCCAGCAGTTCATCCGGGACAGTGGAGACCCAGTACTTC. This sequence encodes CASSSSGTVETQYF.

The J gene is TRBJ2-7, the V gene TRBV7-8, with D possibly being TRBD1 (5 bases). The V gene lost 6 bases and the J gene lost 0 bases, with 24 bases spanning the gap. The length of the CDR3 is 18 residues. Germline CDR1 SGHVS, CDR2 FQNEAQ. The DNA of the CDR3 is TGTGCCAGCAGATCCAGACCTGCTGGGCAGGGCCCCTCCTACGAGCAGTACTTC. It yields the protein CASRSRPAGQGPSYEQYF. Variable domain in full (rest from reference TRBV7-8 and TRBJ2-7): GAGVSQSPRYKVAKRGQDVALRCDPISGHVSLFWYQQALGQGPEFLTYFQNEAQLDKSGLPSDRFFAERPEGSVSTLKIQRTQQEDSAVYLCASRSRPAGQGPSYEQYFGPGTRLTVT.

The table lists this clone with a count of one. CDR3 bases: TGCGCCAGCAGCTTCGGGAACGGCCCGGGCATAGATACGCAGTATTTT. Translating gives CASSFGNGPGIDTQYF. V usage is TRBV5-1 and J usage is TRBJ2-3, with a weak D call TRBD2 (5 bases). This CDR3 is 16 amino acids long. Deletions cut 2 bases from V and 5 bases from J, with 18 bases between. In germline, CDR1 is SGHRS, CDR2 YFSETQ. The whole variable domain, remainder taken from reference TRBV5-1 and TRBJ2-3, is KAGVTQTPRYLIKTRGQQVTLSCSPISGHRSVSWYQQTPGQGLQFLFEYFSETQRNKGNFPGRFSGRQFSNSRSEMNVSTLELGDSALYLCASSFGNGPGIDTQYFGPGTRLTVL.

This chain connects TRBV18 to TRBJ1-1; tentative D call: TRBD1 (6 bases). Germline V lookup: CDR1 KGHSH, CDR2 LQKENI. The ends were cut back, 3 bases at V and 7 bases at J, with 18 bases in the middle. This CDR3 spans 15 amino acids. The chain's CDR3 is CASSPSLGARNEAFF. CDR3 nucleotide sequence: TGTGCCAGCTCACCTTCCCTGGGGGCCAGGAATGAAGCTTTCTTT. Variable domain in full (rest from reference TRBV18 and TRBJ1-1): NAGVMQNPRHLVRRRGQEARLRCSPMKGHSHVYWYRQLPEEGLKFMVYLQKENIIDESGMPKERFSAEFPKEGPSILRIQQVVRGDSAAYFCASSPSLGARNEAFFGQGTRLTVV.

The DNA for the CDR3 is TGTGCCAGCAGTTTCGGTCAGTCTAGGCAGTACTTC. Amino acids: CASSFGQSRQYF. The chain links TRBV28 to TRBJ2-7, with D hard to call. Germline assignment: CDR1 MDHEN and CDR2 SYDVKM. V shed 3 bases and J shed 9 bases, with 12 bases lying between them. CDR3 length: 12 residues.

This rearrangement joins TRBV30 to TRBJ1-6, with a weak D call TRBD1 (6 bases). The CDR3 has 16 amino acids. V was clipped by 3 bases and J by 1 base, with 13 bases between them. The germline gives CDR1 GTSNPN, CDR2 SVGIG (reference sequence). The CDR3: CAWRRERGSYNSPLHF. DNA of the CDR3: TGTGCCTGGAGACGCGAAAGGGGGTCCTATAATTCACCCCTCCACTTT.

This rearrangement joins TRBV4-1 to TRBJ2-7; a possible D gene is TRBD2 (5 bases). The V gene lost 1 base and the J gene lost 7 bases, with 17 bases spanning the gap. The CDR3 is made up of 15 amino acids. Germline CDR1 and CDR2: MGHRA and YSYEKL. CDR3 residues: CASSQGPRTWREQYF. As DNA, the CDR3 is TGCGCCAGCAGCCAAGGTCCCCGGACGTGGAGGGAGCAGTACTTC.

DNA of the CDR3: TGCGCCAGCAGTCAAACCGGGACTAGCGGGAACAATGAGCAGTTCTTC. This codes for CASSQTGTSGNNEQFF. V and J are TRBV23-1 and TRBJ2-1, with TRBD2 identical over 13 bases. TRBV23-1 is an ORF for which the function is uncertain. After removal of 2 bases from V and 5 bases from J, the junction contained 3 bases not matched to a gene. This CDR3 has 16 amino acids.

This rearrangement joins TRBV27 to TRBJ2-7, with a tentative D call TRBD2 (6 bases). CDR3 length: 14 residues. Germline CDR1 is MNHEY and CDR2 is SMNVEV (reference sequence). Trimming shortened V by 6 bases and J by 3 bases, and 15 bases separated the two germline ends. DNA of the CDR3: TGTGCCAGCAGATTCAGCGGGCGAAACTACGAGCAGTACTTC. Residues: CASRFSGRNYEQYF.

This sequence joins TRBV29-1 and TRBJ2-2; weak D call: TRBD2 (5 bases). Germline values: CDR1 SQVTM, CDR2 ANQGSEA. Trimming removed 8 bases from V and 5 bases from J, with 12 bases in between. This CDR3 region has 12 residues. The CDR3 spells CSTYRGTGELFF. The CDR3 DNA follows: TGCAGCACTTACCGGGGAACCGGGGAGCTGTTTTTT.

The DNA of the CDR3 is TGTGCCAGCGGACGGGGGAATTCCCTCCACTTT. The encoded protein is CASGRGNSLHF. The V and J genes are TRBV6-6 and TRBJ1-6; possibly TRBD1 for D (5 bases). CDR3 length: 11 residues. The V gene's germline CDR1 is MNHNY and CDR2 SVGAGI (reference sequence). Trimming took 8 bases from V and 14 from J, leaving 13 bases between them.

This chain connects TRBV11-2 to TRBJ1-1; 9 bases map to TRBD1. There are 15 residues in the CDR3. The V and J ends lost 7 bases and 0 bases, in that order; junction bases with no gene match: 6. Germline V gives CDR1 SGHAT, CDR2 FQNNGV. The CDR3, as DNA: TGTGCCAGCATACCCGGACAGGGGATGAACACTGAAGCTTTCTTT. Translating it yields CASIPGQGMNTEAFF.

The sample holds a few counts of this clone. The genes are TRBV6-1 and TRBJ2-3; TRBD2 matches 13 bases. The V gene's germline CDR1 is MNHNS and CDR2 SASEGT. This CDR3 spans 16 amino acids. V trimming: 4 bases; J trimming: 4 bases; junction bases outside the gene matches: 5. The CDR3 DNA reads as TGTGCCAGCAGTGTCCGACTAGCGGGGGGACCAGATACGCAGTATTTT. Its protein is CASSVRLAGGPDTQYF.

The rearrangement uses TRBV19 and TRBJ1-1; TRBD1 matches at 7 bases. After removal of 10 bases from V and 6 bases from J, the junction contained 14 bases not matched to a gene. Germline assignment: CDR1 LNHDA and CDR2 SQIVND (reference sequence). CDR3 length equals 14 residues. This CDR3 is CATIHDRVVAEAFF. CDR3 nucleotide sequence: TGTGCCACCATCCATGACAGGGTTGTTGCTGAAGCTTTCTTT.

This clone was picked up one time. The gene calls are TRBV6-1 and TRBJ2-7; weak D call: TRBD2 (6 bases). Germline V CDR1 and CDR2: MNHNS, SASEGT. The CDR3 runs to 15 residues. Trimming pared 0 bases from V and 3 bases from J, leaving 12 bases between. CDR3 amino acids: CASSEASGLFYEQYF. The CDR3 nucleotides are TGTGCCAGCAGTGAAGCTAGCGGATTATTCTACGAGCAGTACTTC.

The rearrangement uses TRBV20-1 and TRBJ1-5, with 7 bases lining up with TRBD1. The trim removed 3 bases at V and 3 bases at J, leaving 8 bases unmatched. The CDR3 covers 15 residues. Germline values: CDR1 DFQATT, CDR2 SNEGSKA (reference sequence). DNA for the CDR3: TGCAGTGCTAGTGCTGGGACAGTGAACAATCAGCCCCAGCATTTT. Amino acids: CSASAGTVNNQPQHF.